Below are 5 T cell receptor beta chains sequenced from a single sample in a study of T cell responses to AZD1222 COVID-19 vaccine. Assay: immunoSEQ multiplex PCR; the TCRdb copy retains only in-frame clones and omits some. The sample lists 52,000 or so clones; approximately 85% were seen once. Sample: peripheral blood, taken on day 0 of MenACWY control vaccination. Receptor source: an adult in good health.

This clone was observed once. The chain recombines TRBV5-4 with TRBJ1-4; D is ambiguous. The CDR3 covers 15 residues. With 4 bases removed from V and 4 bases from J, the gap between germline ends came to 14 bases. CDR1 and CDR2 (germline): SGHNT, YYREEE (reference sequence). CDR3 residues: CASSPDTGDNEKLFF. The CDR3 region has the DNA TGTGCCAGCAGCCCCGACACCGGGGATAATGAAAAACTGTTTTTT.

CDR3 DNA sequence: TGTGCCACCAGTGCTCTCTCCAGCTCCTACAATGAGCAGTTCTTC. It translates to CATSALSSSYNEQFF. The chain links TRBV24-1 to TRBJ2-1; D gene ambiguous. CDR3 size: 15 residues. Germline V gene sequence: CDR1 KGHDR, CDR2 SFDVKD. The V gene lost 5 bases and the J gene lost 0 bases, with 10 bases spanning the gap.

The chain employs TRBV7-2 and TRBJ1-1; D may be TRBD1 (5 bases). Germline values: CDR1 SGHTA, CDR2 FQGNSA. V was trimmed by 0 bases and J by 5 bases, leaving 13 bases between them. This CDR3 has 15 amino acids. CDR3 DNA: TGTGCCAGCAGCTTAGCGGGGGAGATTGCGACTGAAGCTTTCTTT. Its protein product is CASSLAGEIATEAFF.

This chain links TRBV10-2 with TRBJ2-2; D is undetermined. The V gene lost 2 bases and the J gene lost 13 bases, with 11 bases spanning the gap. The CDR3 is 12 amino acids. Germline loops: CDR1 WSHSY, CDR2 SAAADI. In DNA, the CDR3 is TGCGCCAGCAGTGAGCTCCCTGGGTGGCTGTTTTTT. Translated, it gives CASSELPGWLFF.

This clone is a singleton in its sample. The CDR3 protein is CASSLVGTSGTTDTQYF. For the CDR3, the DNA is TGTGCCAGCAGCTTAGTCGGGACTAGCGGGACCACAGATACGCAGTATTTT. The V and J genes are TRBV7-2 and TRBJ2-3, with 13 bases lining up with TRBD2. The germline CDR1 and CDR2 sequences are SGHTA and FQGNSA. This CDR3 has 17 amino acids. V shed 1 base, J shed 2 bases, and the junction held 3 bases outside the gene matches.